This T cell receptor (beta chain) is drawn from a study of blood T cell repertoires in COVID-19. Overall study: Samples taken during acute and convalescent COVID-19 were collected in the United States, Italy and Spain.

Method: immunoSEQ multiplex PCR; TCRdb's copy keeps in-frame clones and lacks some. This sample has fewer than 100,000 clones; about 93% occur once, and the top ten carry less than 0.8%. The V gene's germline CDR1 is SGHRS and CDR2 YFSETQ. V was cut by 0 bases and J by 7 bases, with 14 bases left in between. The CDR3 is 14 residues long. The sequenced sample was peripheral blood. The chain recombines TRBV5-1 with TRBJ2-7, with D perhaps TRBD1 (6 bases). This TCR derives from a woman older than 75 with acute or convalescent COVID-19. CDR3 sequence: CASSLAPGAGEQYF. The CDR3 DNA follows: TGCGCCAGCAGCTTGGCCCCAGGGGCTGGGGAGCAGTACTTC. Full variable domain (outside the CDR3, taken from reference TRBV5-1 and TRBJ2-7): KAGVTQTPRYLIKTRGQQVTLSCSPISGHRSVSWYQQTPGQGLQFLFEYFSETQRNKGNFPGRFSGRQFSNSRSEMNVSTLELGDSALYLCASSLAPGAGEQYFGPGTRLTVT.